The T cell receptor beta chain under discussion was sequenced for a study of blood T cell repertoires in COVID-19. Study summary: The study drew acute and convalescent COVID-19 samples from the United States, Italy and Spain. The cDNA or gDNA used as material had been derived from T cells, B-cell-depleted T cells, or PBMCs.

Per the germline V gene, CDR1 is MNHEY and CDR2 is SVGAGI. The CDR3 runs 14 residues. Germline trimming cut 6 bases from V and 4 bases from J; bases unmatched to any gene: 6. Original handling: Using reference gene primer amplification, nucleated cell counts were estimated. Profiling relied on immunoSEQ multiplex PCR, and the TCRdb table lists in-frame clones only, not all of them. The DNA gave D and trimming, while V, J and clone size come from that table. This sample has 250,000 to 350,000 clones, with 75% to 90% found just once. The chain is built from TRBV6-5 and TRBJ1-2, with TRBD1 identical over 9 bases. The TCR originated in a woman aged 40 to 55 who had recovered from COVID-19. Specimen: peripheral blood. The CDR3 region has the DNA TGTGCCAGCAGGCCAGACAGGGGGGGCTATGGCTACACCTTC. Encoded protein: CASRPDRGGYGYTF.